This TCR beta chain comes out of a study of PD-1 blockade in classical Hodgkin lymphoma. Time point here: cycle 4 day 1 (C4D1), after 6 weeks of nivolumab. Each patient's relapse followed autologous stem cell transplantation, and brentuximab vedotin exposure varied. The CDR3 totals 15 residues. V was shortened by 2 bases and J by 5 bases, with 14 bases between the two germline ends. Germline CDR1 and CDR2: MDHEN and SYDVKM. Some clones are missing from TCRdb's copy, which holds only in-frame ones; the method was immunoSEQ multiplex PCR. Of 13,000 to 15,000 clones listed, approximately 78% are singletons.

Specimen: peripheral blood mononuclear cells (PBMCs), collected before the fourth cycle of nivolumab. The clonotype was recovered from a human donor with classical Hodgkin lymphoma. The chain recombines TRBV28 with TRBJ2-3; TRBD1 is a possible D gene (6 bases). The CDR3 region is CASSLMWDTEDTQYF. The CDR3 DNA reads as TGTGCCAGCAGTTTAATGTGGGACACGGAAGATACGCAGTATTTT. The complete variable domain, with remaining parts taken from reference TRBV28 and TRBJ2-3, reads DVKVTQSSRYLVKRTGEKVFLECVQDMDHENMFWYRQDPGLGLRLIYFSYDVKMKEKGDIPEGYSVSREKKERFSLILESASTNQTSMYLCASSLMWDTEDTQYFGPGTRLTVL.